The rows below give T cell receptor beta chains drawn from one sample of a study of blood T cell repertoires in COVID-19. Assay used: immunoSEQ multiplex PCR; TCRdb lists only in-frame clones, some missing. The sample includes some 200,000 clones, roughly 80% seen only once; the top ten take about 7.8%. The sequencing sample was made of peripheral blood. All receptors come from a woman over 75 with COVID-19, enrolled during active disease. Each CDR3 is given with its conserved first and last residue. The order of the fields is J gene, V gene, clone size, CDR3 length, D gene, CDR3 DNA, CDR3 protein. The D gene is left open where the match is weak. Rows give clone size only sometimes, using once, few, many, or a class for an expanded clone.

TRBJ1-5	TRBV6-5	few	13	NA	TGTGCCAGCAGGCAACAGGGAGATCAGCCCCAGCATTTT	CASRQQGDQPQHF
TRBJ1-2	TRBV6-5	NA	16	TRBD1	TGTGCCAGCAGTTACTCCGGGACAGGGGGCCGTCGAGGCTACACCTTC	CASSYSGTGGRRGYTF
TRBJ2-5	TRBV19	NA	15	TRBD2	TGTGCCAGTAGTCTGGCGGGGGGCCTGCTGGAGACCCAGTACTTC	CASSLAGGLLETQYF
TRBJ2-1	TRBV5-1	many	15	NA	TGCGCCAGCAGCTTGGCGGGAGAGATCTACAATGAGCAGTTCTTC	CASSLAGEIYNEQFF
TRBJ2-1	TRBV5-4	NA	14	NA	TGTGCCAGCAGCCCCGGACTGAGTTACAATGAGCAGTTCTTC	CASSPGLSYNEQFF
TRBJ2-7	TRBV10-1	few	17	TRBD1	TGCGCCAGCAGTGCCTGTCCCGGGACAGGGTTCCGGGACGAGCAGTACTTC	CASSACPGTGFRDEQYF
TRBJ1-4	TRBV18	NA	14	TRBD1	TGTGCCAGCTCACCCGGGACAGTTGCGGGAAAACTGTTTTTT	CASSPGTVAGKLFF
TRBJ2-3	TRBV18	NA	15	TRBD2	TGTGCCAGCTCACCCTTGGGGACTATCACAGATACGCAGTATTTT	CASSPLGTITDTQYF
TRBJ2-1	TRBV5-1	once	14	NA	TGCGCCAGCAGCTTGGTTGGAGGGGAAGGCGGGCAGTTCTTC	CASSLVGGEGGQFF
TRBJ2-2	TRBV24-1	NA	18	NA	TGTGCCACCAGTGATTCATCTCGGGCGGGCGCGGGCACCGGGGAGCTGTTTTTT	CATSDSSRAGAGTGELFF
TRBJ1-6	TRBV19	NA	18	TRBD1	TGTGCCAGTAGTATAGGATCGCCGCGACAGGGGTGGGGTTCACCCCTCCACTTT	CASSIGSPRQGWGSPLHF
TRBJ2-1	TRBV9	NA	16	TRBD2	TGTGCCAGCAGCGTAGGAGGCGGGAGCACCTACAATGAGCAGTTCTTC	CASSVGGGSTYNEQFF
TRBJ2-5	TRBV5-1	once	15	TRBD2	TGCGCCAGCAGCTTCGGGACTAGCGGGGAAGAGACCCAGTACTTC	CASSFGTSGEETQYF
TRBJ1-5	TRBV3-1/TRBV3-2	NA	14	NA	TGTGCCAGCAGCCCAGGCTTAAGCAATCAGCCCCAGCATTTT	CASSPGLSNQPQHF
TRBJ1-5	TRBV28	NA	15	TRBD1	TGTGCCAGCAGCCCTGGACAGGGGGTGAGTCAGCCCCAGCATTTT	CASSPGQGVSQPQHF
TRBJ2-1	TRBV7-2	NA	13	TRBD1	TGTGCCAGCAGCCCGAGGACAGGCAATGAGCAGTTCTTC	CASSPRTGNEQFF
TRBJ1-2	TRBV11-2	NA	12	NA	TGTGCCAGCAGCCCGTTAAACTATGGCTACACCTTC	CASSPLNYGYTF
TRBJ1-3	TRBV24-1	NA	12	NA	TGTGCCATTAACGGAGTCGGAAACACCATATATTTT	CAINGVGNTIYF
TRBJ2-3	TRBV7-3	NA	13	NA	TGTGCCAGCAGCTTTTCCACGGGAGATACGCAGTATTTT	CASSFSTGDTQYF
TRBJ1-5	TRBV18	NA	14	NA	TGTGCCAGCTCACCACTTGAGGGCAATCAGCCCCAGCATTTT	CASSPLEGNQPQHF
TRBJ1-2	TRBV12-3/TRBV12-4	few	12	NA	TGTGCCAGCAAACTCGGAGACTATGGCTACACCTTC	CASKLGDYGYTF
TRBJ1-4	TRBV6-6	NA	13	NA	TGTGCCAGCTCAACGGGGGGTTATGAAAAACTGTTTTTT	CASSTGGYEKLFF
TRBJ1-5	TRBV5-1	once	19	TRBD1	TGCGCCAGCAGCAGAGCCGGGACAGAACACTTTTTAGGCAATCAGCCCCAGCATTTT	CASSRAGTEHFLGNQPQHF
TRBJ1-2	TRBV7-9	NA	16	NA	TGTGCCAGCAGCACTGCGAAGCGGGCGAGGGACTATGGCTACACCTTC	CASSTAKRARDYGYTF
TRBJ2-3	TRBV5-1	NA	15	TRBD2	TGCGCCAGCAGGCGCGGGGGGGCCGAAGCAGATACGCAGTATTTT	CASRRGGAEADTQYF
TRBJ2-1	TRBV3-1/TRBV3-2	NA	11	NA	TGTGCCAGCGTCGGGGTACATGAGCAGTTCTTC	CASVGVHEQFF
TRBJ2-3	TRBV3-1/TRBV3-2	NA	15	TRBD2	TGTGCCAGCAGCCAAACCTCGGGACTAGCGGGAGGAAAGTATTTT	CASSQTSGLAGGKYF
TRBJ1-2	TRBV3-1/TRBV3-2	NA	13	NA	TGTGCCAGCAGCCAAGTCCCAGGGCTCGGCTACACCTTC	CASSQVPGLGYTF
TRBJ2-3	TRBV5-1	once	15	NA	TGCGCCAGCTCGGCGACAGCCGATAGCACAGATACGCAGTATTTT	CASSATADSTDTQYF
TRBJ1-2	TRBV4-1	many	14	NA	TGCGCCAGCAGCCAAGAGCAGGGTGGGTCTGGCTACACCTTC	CASSQEQGGSGYTF
TRBJ2-5	TRBV9	NA	13	NA	TGTGCCAGCAGCCCGGCCCCGGGAGAGACCCAGTACTTC	CASSPAPGETQYF
TRBJ2-7	TRBV18	once	14	NA	TGTGCCAGCTCACCACCGCAGGGAAAGAACGAGCAGTACTTC	CASSPPQGKNEQYF
TRBJ2-5	TRBV3-1/TRBV3-2	NA	15	TRBD2	TGTGCCAGCAGCCAAGGTCTAGCGGGAGGGGAGACCCAGTACTTC	CASSQGLAGGETQYF
TRBJ1-1	TRBV3-1/TRBV3-2	NA	15	TRBD1	TGTGCCAGCAGCCCACAAGCCGGGACAGGGCGGAGAGCTTTCTTT	CASSPQAGTGRRAFF
TRBJ2-7	TRBV6-6	NA	13	NA	TGTGCCAGCAGTTACGAGTCCTCCTACGAGCAGTACTTC	CASSYESSYEQYF
TRBJ2-7	TRBV18	NA	15	TRBD1	TGTGCCAGCTCACCGAGACAGGGTAGCTCCTACGAGCAGTACTTC	CASSPRQGSSYEQYF
TRBJ2-1	TRBV10-3	NA	12	NA	TGTGCCATCAGTGAGAGCGTCAATGAGCAGTTCTTC	CAISESVNEQFF
TRBJ2-3	TRBV7-2	NA	14	TRBD1	TGTGCCAGCAGCTATCAGGAAGGGGGCGGTACGCAGTATTTT	CASSYQEGGGTQYF
TRBJ2-7	TRBV5-1	NA	15	NA	TGCGCCAGCAGCTTGGGGTTAACTACTCCCTACGAGCAGTACTTC	CASSLGLTTPYEQYF
TRBJ1-4	TRBV20-1	NA	13	NA	TGCAGTGCTAGTGGCGGAAGTAATGAAAAACTGTTTTTT	CSASGGSNEKLFF
TRBJ2-1	TRBV3-1/TRBV3-2	NA	15	NA	TGTGCCAGCAGCCAAGCAACCACAGGGCCGTATGAGCAGTTCTTC	CASSQATTGPYEQFF
TRBJ1-2	TRBV3-1/TRBV3-2	few	13	NA	TGTGCCAGCAGCCAACCAGGGATTAGAGGCTACACCTTC	CASSQPGIRGYTF
TRBJ1-1	TRBV5-1	NA	15	NA	TGCGCCAGCAGCTTTACTGACAGACAGAACACTGAAGCTTTCTTT	CASSFTDRQNTEAFF
TRBJ2-3	TRBV29-1	NA	15	TRBD2	TGCAGCGTTGGAGGGACTAGCGGGAGCCCAGATACGCAGTATTTT	CSVGGTSGSPDTQYF
TRBJ2-7	TRBV7-9	once	13	NA	TGTGCCAGCAGCTTGTCAGGGGTCGGTGAGCAGTACTTC	CASSLSGVGEQYF
TRBJ2-7	TRBV5-4	NA	17	NA	TGTGCCAGCAGCCGTAGGGCTGCAGGACCAGGGCTCTACGAGCAGTACTTC	CASSRRAAGPGLYEQYF
TRBJ1-1	TRBV19	NA	14	NA	TGTGCCAGTAGGACCGGCAGGGGTGGCACTGAAGCTTTCTTT	CASRTGRGGTEAFF
TRBJ2-1	TRBV2	few	14	TRBD2	TGTGCCAGCAGTGGAACAGCGGGAGTACAGGAGCAGTTCTTC	CASSGTAGVQEQFF
TRBJ2-5	TRBV18	NA	11	NA	TGTGCCAGTTCCTGGGCGGAGACCCAGTACTTC	CASSWAETQYF
TRBJ2-7	TRBV28	NA	15	TRBD2	TGTGCCAGCAGTTTGGCGGGGGGAAGGGCCTACGAGCAGTACTTC	CASSLAGGRAYEQYF
TRBJ2-2	TRBV5-4	NA	14	NA	TGTGCCAGCGGCCCGGGGGCGAACACCGGGGAGCTGTTTTTT	CASGPGANTGELFF
TRBJ2-2	TRBV3-1/TRBV3-2	NA	16	NA	TGTGCCAGCAGCCCCCGCGGGAAGGGGGCGGGCGGGGAGCTGTTTTTT	CASSPRGKGAGGELFF
TRBJ2-3	TRBV24-1	NA	14	TRBD2	TGTGCCACCAGGCAGAGCGGGATCGAAGATACGCAGTATTTT	CATRQSGIEDTQYF
TRBJ1-6	TRBV18	NA	15	TRBD1	TGTGCCAGCTCACCAAAGACAGGGGATTATTCACCCCTCCACTTT	CASSPKTGDYSPLHF
TRBJ2-1	TRBV29-1	NA	15	TRBD2	TGCAGCGTTGCGTTTGGGACTAGCGGGAGCAATGAGCAGTTCTTC	CSVAFGTSGSNEQFF